The 6 T cell receptor beta chains listed next were all sequenced from one sample in a study of shared clonotypes between healthy human individuals. TCRdb keeps only in-frame clones here, not all; method: immunoSEQ multiplex PCR. The data show approximately 980,000 clones, with around 80% seen just once and approximately 1.5% held by the top ten. The sequencing input was memory CD4+ T cells sorted from blood. Subset in this sample: CD45RA-negative fraction. The receptors here all came from a man aged 18 to 29 in good health.

This clone was seen only a few times. The chain employs TRBV4-1 and TRBJ1-2; the D is unclear. The V end lost 0 bases, the J end lost 4 bases, and 12 bases lay between the germline ends. Per germline, CDR1 MGHRA and CDR2 YSYEKL. The CDR3 covers 15 residues. CDR3: CASSQEESGRYGYTF. In DNA form, the CDR3 reads TGCGCCAGCAGCCAAGAGGAGTCCGGCCGCTATGGCTACACCTTC.

This chain links TRBV7-9 with TRBJ1-6; TRBD1 matches at 9 bases. The CDR3 spans 15 residues. From germline, CDR1 is SEHNR and CDR2 FQNEAQ (reference sequence). The V and J ends lost 1 base and 10 bases, in that order; junction bases with no gene match: 5. CDR3 sequence reads: CASSLGQGVDSPLHF. The CDR3, as DNA: TGTGCCAGCAGCTTAGGACAGGGGGTTGACTCACCCCTCCACTTT. The full variable domain, rest sourced from reference TRBV7-9 and TRBJ1-6, is DTGVSQNPRHKITKRGQNVTFRCDPISEHNRLYWYRQTLGQGPEFLTYFQNEAQLEKSRLLSDRFSAERPKGSFSTLEIQRTEQGDSAMYLCASSLGQGVDSPLHFGNGTRLTVT.

The chain combines TRBV6-6 with TRBJ1-5, with D possibly being TRBD1 (5 bases). Between the trimmed V and J ends, which lost 5 bases and 6 bases, there was a span of 11 bases. Germline V gene data show CDR1 as MNHNY and CDR2 as SVGAGI (reference sequence). There are 13 residues in the CDR3. The CDR3 nucleotides read TGTGCCAGCAGTCCCTCGGGGGGTCAGCCCCAGCATTTT. Translating it yields CASSPSGGQPQHF.

The rearrangement joins TRBV7-3 to TRBJ1-6; D uncertain. This CDR3 has 13 amino acids. Looked up from germline, CDR1 is SGHTA and CDR2 is FQGTGA. The V end lost 2 bases, the J end lost 11 bases, and 10 bases lay between the germline ends. CDR3 sequence (DNA): TGTGCCAGCAGCTTATCCGGCCCACCACCCCTCCACTTT. Encoded protein: CASSLSGPPPLHF.

On this clone: A far bigger clonotype differs at one base, so this is likely a read error. V gene TRBV9 combines with J gene TRBJ1-5; 7 bases line up with TRBD1. J was trimmed by 2 bases and V by 4 bases; bases with no gene match: 3. The CDR3 spans 14 residues. Germline CDR1 SGDLS, CDR2 YYNGEE. The CDR3 is CASSLGQGNQPQHF. CDR3 nucleotides: TGTGCCAGCAGCCTCGGACAGGGCAATCAGCCCCAGCATTTT.

The rearrangement uses TRBV2 and TRBJ2-7, with TRBD1 matching 8 bases. There are 13 residues in the CDR3. Germline loops: CDR1 SNHLY, CDR2 FYNNEI. The V gene end was trimmed by 6 bases and the J gene end by 6 bases; junction bases not matched to a gene: 7. The CDR3 region is CASSDRGMGEQYF. CDR3 DNA sequence: TGTGCCAGCAGCGACAGGGGAATGGGCGAGCAGTACTTC.